Sequencing of this TCR beta chain was carried out in a study of cytomegalovirus exposure and HLA in healthy donors. Whole-study results and caveats: Cytomegalovirus-associated TCR beta chains were listed, numbering roughly 150. For cytomegalovirus status, the classifier reportedly gave diagnoses with high specificity and sensitivity.

As concerns this clone: Its antigen is unknown.

The data were produced by immunoSEQ multiplex PCR, yet TCRdb's version contains in-frame clones alone and is incomplete. The profile covers hundreds of thousands of clones, with 70% to 90% appearing a single time and under 0.9% taken by the ten largest. The sequence came from a young woman in good health and CMV-seronegative. Material for sequencing was PBMCs.

The CDR3 DNA reads TGTGCCAGCAGTTACGTAAGGGTGGGGGGGTATACGCAGTATTTT. Amino acid sequence: CASSYVRVGGYTQYF. The V gene is TRBV6-5, the J gene TRBJ2-3, with TRBD2 matching 7 bases. The CDR3 sequence is 15 residues long. Germline trimming cut 2 bases from V and 7 bases from J; bases unmatched to any gene: 9. Germline CDR1 MNHEY, CDR2 SVGAGI.